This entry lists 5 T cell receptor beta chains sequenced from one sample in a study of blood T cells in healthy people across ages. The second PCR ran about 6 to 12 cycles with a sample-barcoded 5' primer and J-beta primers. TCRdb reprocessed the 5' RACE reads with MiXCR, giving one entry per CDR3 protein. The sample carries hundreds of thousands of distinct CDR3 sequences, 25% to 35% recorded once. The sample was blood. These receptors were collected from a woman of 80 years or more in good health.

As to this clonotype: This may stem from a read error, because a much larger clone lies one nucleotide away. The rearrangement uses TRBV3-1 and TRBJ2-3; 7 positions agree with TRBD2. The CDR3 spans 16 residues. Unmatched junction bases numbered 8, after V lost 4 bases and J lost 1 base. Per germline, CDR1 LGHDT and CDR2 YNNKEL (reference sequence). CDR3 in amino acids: CASSPQRAGGTDTQYF. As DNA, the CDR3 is TGTGCCAGCAGCCCCCAACGCGCGGGGGGCACAGATACGCAGTATTTT.

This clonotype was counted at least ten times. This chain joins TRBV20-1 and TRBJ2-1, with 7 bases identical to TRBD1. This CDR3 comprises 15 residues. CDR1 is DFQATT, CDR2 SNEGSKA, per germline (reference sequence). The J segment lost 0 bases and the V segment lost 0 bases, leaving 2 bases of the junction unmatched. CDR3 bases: TGCAGTGCTAGAGATGACAGGGTCTCCTACAATGAGCAGTTCTTC. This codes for CSARDDRVSYNEQFF.

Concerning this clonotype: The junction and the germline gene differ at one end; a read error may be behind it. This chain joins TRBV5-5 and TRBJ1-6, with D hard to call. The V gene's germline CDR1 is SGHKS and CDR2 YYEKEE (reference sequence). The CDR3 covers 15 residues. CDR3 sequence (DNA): TGCGCCAGCAGCTTGACGGCTACGAGCAATTCACCCCTCCACTTT. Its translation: CASSLTATSNSPLHF. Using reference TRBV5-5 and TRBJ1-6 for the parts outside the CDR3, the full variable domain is DAGVTQSPTHLIKTRGQQVTLRCSPISGHKSVSWYQQVLGQGPQFIFQYYEKEERGRGNFPDRFSARQFPNYSSELNVNALLLGDSALYLCASSLTATSNSPLHFGNGTRLTVT.

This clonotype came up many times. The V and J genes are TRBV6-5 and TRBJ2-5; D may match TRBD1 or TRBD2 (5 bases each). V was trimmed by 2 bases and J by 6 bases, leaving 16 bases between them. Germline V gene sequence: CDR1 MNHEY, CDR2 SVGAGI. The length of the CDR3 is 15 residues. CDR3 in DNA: TGTGCCAGCAGTTACCGAACGGGACCAGAAAAGACCCAGTACTTC. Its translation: CASSYRTGPEKTQYF.

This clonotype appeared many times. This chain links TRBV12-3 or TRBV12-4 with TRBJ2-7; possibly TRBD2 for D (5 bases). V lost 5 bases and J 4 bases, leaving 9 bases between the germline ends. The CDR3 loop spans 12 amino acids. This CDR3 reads CASSPSWYEQYF. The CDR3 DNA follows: TGTGCCAGCAGTCCTAGCTGGTACGAGCAGTACTTC.